The 20 T cell receptor beta chains below were found in one sample sequenced in a study of T-cell memory formation after mild COVID-19. Each CDR3 protein is one row after TCRdb ran MiXCR on the 5' RACE reads. The table has about 110,000 distinct CDR3 sequences, 22% seen once. Sequences were obtained from PBMCs or a T cell subset sorted from them (not recorded which). These receptors all stem from a man aged 18 to 29 who had mild COVID-19 (a few samples of this study predate the infection). Cell type and time point are not known.

This clonotype showed up just a few times. The chain is built from TRBV27 and TRBJ2-5, with 7 nucleotides matching TRBD1. This CDR3 is 13 amino acids long. CDR1 is MNHEY, CDR2 SMNVEV, per germline (reference sequence). The junction had 1 base not matched to a gene; V was cut back by 1 base and J by 5 bases. For the CDR3, the DNA is TGTGCCAGCAGTTTATACAGGGGTGAGACCCAGTACTTC. Translated: CASSLYRGETQYF.

The gene calls are TRBV15 and TRBJ1-2; 9 bases map to TRBD1. Germline lookup yields CDR1 LNHNV and CDR2 YYDKDF (reference sequence). V was clipped by 3 bases and J by 5 bases; unmatched bases: 7. CDR3 length: 15 amino acids. The CDR3 is CATSRRDRVYYGYTF. The CDR3 coding sequence is TGTGCCACCAGCAGGAGGGACAGGGTGTATTATGGCTACACCTTC.

In its sample, this clonotype was seen a few times. The gene calls are TRBV3-1 and TRBJ2-5; 8 bases are a match to TRBD2. V trimming: 0 bases; J trimming: 4 bases; junction bases outside the gene matches: 7. This CDR3 is 16 amino acids long. Germline assignment: CDR1 LGHDT and CDR2 YNNKEL (reference sequence). The CDR3 here is CASSQDFRLAGETQYF. CDR3 DNA sequence: TGTGCCAGCAGCCAAGATTTTAGGCTAGCGGGAGAGACCCAGTACTTC.

The chain carries TRBV4-1 and TRBJ1-6; D remains ambiguous. This CDR3 has 13 amino acids. Germline assignment: CDR1 MGHRA and CDR2 YSYEKL. Trimming left V 3 bases short and J 7 bases short, with 7 bases between. For the CDR3, the DNA is TGCGCCAGCAGCCACAGGAGAAATTCACCCCTCCACTTT. Translation: CASSHRRNSPLHF.

This chain links TRBV12-3 or TRBV12-4 with TRBJ1-5; 7 bases align to TRBD1. The CDR3 runs 15 residues. V lost 6 bases to trimming and J lost 2 bases; unmatched junction nucleotides: 7. The CDR3, as DNA: TGTGCCAGCAGCCCTCGGGACAGCGGCAATCAGCCCCAGCATTTT. Encoded protein: CASSPRDSGNQPQHF.

The chain combines TRBV6-2 or TRBV6-3 with TRBJ1-5, with 9 bases matching TRBD1. Germline V CDR1 and CDR2: MNHEY, SVGEGT. With V trimmed by 1 base and J by 0 bases, 4 bases remained unmatched. The CDR3 covers 17 residues. The CDR3 coding sequence is TGTGCCAGCAGTTACTACGGGACAGGGTATAGCAATCAGCCCCAGCATTTT. As protein: CASSYYGTGYSNQPQHF.

The genes are TRBV11-2 and TRBJ2-5; 7 bases are shared with TRBD1. CDR3 length: 16 amino acids. V shed 3 bases and J 0 bases; nucleotides not matched to a gene: 7. From germline, CDR1 is SGHAT and CDR2 FQNNGV. CDR3: CASSLTRGIDQETQYF. The CDR3 region has the DNA TGTGCCAGCAGCTTGACCAGGGGGATAGACCAAGAGACCCAGTACTTC.

The chain has TRBV7-2 and TRBJ2-7, with TRBD1 identical over 8 bases. The CDR3 spans 12 residues. The germline V gene has CDR1 SGHTA and CDR2 FQGNSA. Trimming took 5 bases from V and 10 from J; bases not matched to a gene: 7. CDR3 DNA sequence: TGTGCCAGCAGCCCAGGGGGCAGACTCCAGTACTTC. It translates to CASSPGGRLQYF.

The chain links TRBV12-3 or TRBV12-4 to TRBJ1-1, with 7 bases matching TRBD1. The V and J ends lost 6 bases and 7 bases, in that order; junction bases with no gene match: 14. The length of the CDR3 is 15 residues. The CDR3 spells CASRPRTGVSLEAFF. The CDR3 region has the DNA TGTGCCAGCAGACCTAGGACAGGTGTATCGCTTGAAGCTTTCTTT.

This rearrangement joins TRBV5-1 to TRBJ1-1; D may be TRBD1 (5 bases). The germline gives CDR1 SGHRS, CDR2 YFSETQ. V lost 4 bases and J lost 7, with 11 bases in between. CDR3 length: 12 amino acids. The CDR3 spells CASSPDSDEAFF. In nucleotides, the CDR3 is TGCGCCAGCAGCCCTGACAGCGATGAAGCTTTCTTT.

There are a few counts of this clonotype. The chain is built from TRBV28 and TRBJ1-2; perhaps TRBD1 as D (6 bases). V was pared by 4 bases and J by 0 bases, with 12 bases between. This CDR3 comprises 15 residues. Germline V gene lookup returns CDR1 MDHEN and CDR2 SYDVKM. The chain's CDR3 is CASSSTGNPNYGYTF. CDR3 DNA: TGTGCCAGCAGTTCTACAGGGAACCCTAACTATGGCTACACCTTC.

The chain joins TRBV5-1 to TRBJ2-7; possible D gene TRBD2, 5 bases. The CDR3 has 16 residues. V was cut by 2 bases and J by 5 bases, with 20 bases left in between. In germline, CDR1 is SGHRS, CDR2 YFSETQ. The CDR3 protein is CASSFSRVGGSDEQYF. The CDR3 region has the DNA TGCGCCAGCAGCTTTTCTCGCGTCGGCGGGTCTGACGAGCAGTACTTC.

Only a few counts were recorded for this clonotype. This chain joins TRBV6-2 or TRBV6-3 and TRBJ2-1; 11 bases line up with TRBD2. Per germline, CDR1 MNHEY and CDR2 SVGEGT. The CDR3 contains 15 residues. J was trimmed by 6 bases and V by 7 bases; bases with no gene match: 8. In nucleotides, the CDR3 is TGTGCCAGCACCTTAGCGGGGGGGCCGTTCAATGAGCAGTTCTTC. As protein: CASTLAGGPFNEQFF.

V usage is TRBV4-2 and J usage is TRBJ2-5, with 11 bases aligning to TRBD2. V lost 8 bases to trimming and J lost 4 bases; unmatched junction nucleotides: 3. The CDR3 is made up of 13 amino acids. Germline CDR1 and CDR2: LGHNA and YNFKEQ. CDR3 nucleotides: TGTGCCAGCTGTCTAGCGGGGGGAGAGACCCAGTACTTC. Residues: CASCLAGGETQYF.

This chain links TRBV14 with TRBJ2-1; 8 bases fit TRBD2. CDR1 and CDR2 from the germline V gene are SGHDN and FVKESK. J lost 5 bases, V lost 3 bases, and 9 bases had no gene match. The CDR3 length is 16 residues. The CDR3 DNA is TGTGCCAGCAGCCAGAACCCGGGACTAGGAGACAATGAGCAGTTCTTC. Translated, it gives CASSQNPGLGDNEQFF.

This clonotype was observed a few times. The genes are TRBV12-3 or TRBV12-4 and TRBJ2-3; D not certain. This CDR3 has 14 amino acids. V lost 2 bases to trimming and J lost 4 bases, with 10 bases between them. The DNA for the CDR3 is TGTGCCAGCAGTTTAAAGCCAGCCCCAGATACGCAGTATTTT. This sequence encodes CASSLKPAPDTQYF.

There are a few counts of this clonotype. V usage is TRBV29-1 and J usage is TRBJ1-1; TRBD1 matches at 7 bases. CDR1 SQVTM and CDR2 ANQGSEA come from the germline V gene. The CDR3 consists of 13 residues. V gave up 7 bases and J gave up 1 base; unmatched junction bases: 6. For the CDR3, the DNA is TGCAGCGCTACAGGGGAGCAGAACACTGAAGCTTTCTTT. It encodes CSATGEQNTEAFF.

The V call is TRBV7-9, the J call TRBJ1-2; TRBD1 matches 9 bases. The V and J ends lost 5 bases and 4 bases, in that order; junction bases with no gene match: 11. The germline V gene encodes CDR1 SEHNR and CDR2 FQNEAQ (reference sequence). This CDR3 is 16 amino acids long. CDR3 in DNA: TGTGCCAGCAGCCTCCTCCGGGGGACAGGGCCCTATGGCTACACCTTC. It translates to CASSLLRGTGPYGYTF.

This clonotype was counted a few times. The chain has TRBV12-3 or TRBV12-4 and TRBJ2-7; 10 nucleotides line up with TRBD1. The length of the CDR3 is 16 residues. V shed 4 bases and J 5 bases; nucleotides not matched to a gene: 11. The CDR3 coding sequence is TGTGCCAGCAGTTGGGGGACAGGGGTTGAGGCCAACGAGCAGTACTTC. Translation gives CASSWGTGVEANEQYF.

The V call is TRBV5-6, the J call TRBJ1-2, with 7 bases lining up with TRBD1. V shed 4 bases and J 7 bases; nucleotides not matched to a gene: 13. Germline V CDR1 and CDR2: SGHDT, YYEEEE. The CDR3 is 15 amino acids. The chain's CDR3 is CASSITPTGRLGYTF. The CDR3 nucleotides are TGTGCCAGCAGCATAACCCCGACAGGGCGCCTTGGCTACACCTTC.